A single sample gave rise to the 20 T cell receptor beta chains below, sequenced in a study of CD8 T cells in Susac syndrome. cDNA came from roughly 0.47 to 1 ug RNA primed by random hexamers. TCRdb re-called the immunoSEQ multiplex PCR reads through MiXCR, storing one row per CDR3 protein. The sample has over 100,000 distinct CDR3 sequences, 85% to 95% seen once. Sequencing was carried out using CD8+ T cells from PBMCs. These TCRs come from a human donor with Susac syndrome.

The J gene is TRBJ1-5, the V gene TRBV9; 11 bases map to TRBD1. Losses at the gene ends were 3 bases for V and 5 bases for J; bases not matched to a gene: 1. Germline V gene lookup returns CDR1 SGDLS and CDR2 YYNGEE. The length of the CDR3 is 14 residues. This chain's CDR3 is CASSAGQGDQPQHF. The CDR3 bases are TGTGCCAGCAGCGCGGGACAGGGGGATCAGCCCCAGCATTTT.

The V gene is TRBV7-2, the J gene TRBJ2-3; D might be TRBD2 (6 bases). With 3 bases removed from V and 4 bases from J, the gap between germline ends came to 11 bases. The CDR3 has 14 residues. Germline-derived CDR1 and CDR2 are SGHTA and FQGNSA. The CDR3 nucleotides are TGTGCCAGCAGCTTCGGCAGGGAGGCAGATACGCAGTATTTT. Its protein product is CASSFGREADTQYF.

The chain is built from TRBV12-5 and TRBJ2-1; D unclear. Germline CDR1 reads LGHNT; CDR2 reads FRNRAP. This CDR3 spans 11 amino acids. The V and J ends lost 3 bases and 12 bases respectively, with 9 bases between them. DNA of the CDR3: TGTGCTAGTGGTTTTCCTAAGGGGCAGTTCTTC. Translated: CASGFPKGQFF. Filled out from reference TRBV12-5 and TRBJ2-1, the complete variable domain reads DARVTQTPRHKVTEMGQEVTMRCQPILGHNTVFWYRQTMMQGLELLAYFRNRAPLDDSGMPKDRFSAEMPDATLATLKIQPSEPRDSAVYFCASGFPKGQFFGPGTRLTVL.

This clonotype was recorded only once. The J gene is TRBJ1-6, the V gene TRBV9; TRBD1 matches 10 bases. The V gene end was trimmed by 2 bases and the J gene end by 4 bases; junction bases not matched to a gene: 3. CDR3 length: 16 amino acids. Germline V lookup: CDR1 SGDLS, CDR2 YYNGEE. This CDR3 is CASSVGDRGYNSPLHF. The CDR3 region has the DNA TGTGCCAGCAGCGTCGGGGACAGGGGTTATAATTCACCCCTCCACTTT.

This clonotype appeared a single time. CDR3 sequence (DNA): TGTGCCACCTCCTCAGGGCCCTCTGGGGCCAACGTCCTGACTTTC. Translated, it gives CATSSGPSGANVLTF. The chain employs TRBV27 and TRBJ2-6, with TRBD1 as a possible D gene (5 bases). Germline CDR1 MNHEY, CDR2 SMNVEV (reference sequence). V lost 10 bases to trimming and J lost 0 bases, with 13 bases between them. CDR3 length equals 15 residues.

The chain combines TRBV9 with TRBJ2-2, with D unresolved. The CDR3 consists of 15 residues. The germline V gene has CDR1 SGDLS and CDR2 YYNGEE. Trimming took 0 bases from V and 2 from J, leaving 8 bases between them. The CDR3 here is CASSVVLGNTGELFF. The CDR3 nucleotides are TGTGCCAGCAGCGTAGTATTGGGAAACACCGGGGAGCTGTTTTTT. Combining the CDR3 with reference TRBV9 and TRBJ2-2 gives the whole variable domain DSGVTQTPKHLITATGQRVTLRCSPRSGDLSVYWYQQSLDQGLQFLIQYYNGEERAKGNILERFSAQQFPDLHSELNLSSLELGDSALYFCASSVVLGNTGELFFGEGSRLTVL.

J is TRBJ2-1 and V is TRBV29-1; 11 bases fit TRBD1. The CDR3 sequence is 14 residues long. The germline CDR1 and CDR2 sequences are SQVTM and ANQGSEA. V lost 7 bases to trimming and J lost 9 bases; unmatched junction nucleotides: 11. The CDR3 nucleotides are TGCAGCGGTTCGGACAGGGGGCGTTGGAGTGAGCAGTTCTTC. Translation gives CSGSDRGRWSEQFF.

This CDR3 reads CSAKHSGTGGETDTQYF. The CDR3 DNA follows: TGCAGTGCTAAGCACTCCGGGACAGGGGGCGAAACAGATACGCAGTATTTT. The chain employs TRBV20-1 and TRBJ2-3, with 12 bases matching TRBD1. The CDR3 extends over 17 amino acids. Germline V gene lookup returns CDR1 DFQATT and CDR2 SNEGSKA (reference sequence). Unmatched junction bases numbered 11, after V lost 4 bases and J lost 3 bases.

This chain links TRBV18 with TRBJ2-7, with D maybe TRBD2 (6 bases). V shed 2 bases and J shed 5 bases, with 13 bases lying between them. CDR3 length: 14 amino acids. Germline values: CDR1 KGHSH, CDR2 LQKENI. CDR3 sequence: CASSPGTPVDEQYF. In DNA form, the CDR3 reads TGTGCCAGCTCACCAGGGACTCCCGTCGACGAGCAGTACTTC.

V is TRBV15 and J is TRBJ2-1; a weak D match, TRBD1 (5 bases). From germline, CDR1 is LNHNV and CDR2 YYDKDF (reference sequence). The CDR3 contains 15 residues. V lost 8 bases and J 2 bases, leaving 16 bases between the germline ends. The CDR3, as DNA: TGTGCCACCCAAGAAGGACACTATCCCTACAATGAGCAGTTCTTC. Its translation: CATQEGHYPYNEQFF.

This chain uses TRBV20-1 with TRBJ2-3; a possible D gene is TRBD2 (6 bases). The CDR3 loop spans 17 amino acids. The V and J ends lost 0 bases and 4 bases respectively, with 20 bases between them. Germline CDR1 DFQATT, CDR2 SNEGSKA (reference sequence). CDR3 bases: TGCAGTGCTAGAGATTTAGGCGGGGACGGACGGGCAGATACGCAGTATTTT. The encoded protein is CSARDLGGDGRADTQYF.

The gene calls are TRBV7-6 and TRBJ2-7; perhaps TRBD1 as D (6 bases). The CDR3 is made up of 13 amino acids. Germline CDR1 reads SGHVS; CDR2 reads FNYEAQ. Trimming shortened V by 1 base and J by 6 bases, and 10 bases separated the two germline ends. The CDR3 sequence: CASSLGGPGEQYF. The CDR3 DNA reads as TGTGCCAGCAGCTTAGGGGGGCCCGGCGAGCAGTACTTC.

The chain combines TRBV25-1 with TRBJ2-7, with no clear D. Trimming removed 9 bases from V and 0 bases from J, with 9 bases in between. The germline CDR1 and CDR2 sequences are MGHDK and SYGVNS. The CDR3 length is 12 residues. CDR3 bases: TGTGCCAGTCCACACAGCTCCTACGAGCAGTACTTC. It is translated as CASPHSSYEQYF.

J is TRBJ2-1 and V is TRBV4-3, with D perhaps given as TRBD1 or TRBD2 (5 bases each). The CDR3 sequence is 16 residues long. Germline CDR1 LGHNA, CDR2 YSLEER. V gave up 4 bases and J gave up 0 bases, with 13 bases separating them. The CDR3 spells CASSPSEGLSYNEQFF. In nucleotides, the CDR3 is TGCGCCAGCAGCCCATCCGAGGGGCTCTCCTACAATGAGCAGTTCTTC.

The rearrangement joins TRBV4-3 to TRBJ2-3; the D call may be TRBD1 or TRBD2 (5 bases each). The CDR3 length is 14 residues. The germline V and J ends were trimmed by 3 bases and 2 bases, with 9 bases remaining between them. CDR1 is LGHNA, CDR2 YSLEER, per germline. CDR3 residues: CASSQIGATDTQYF. DNA of the CDR3: TGCGCCAGCAGCCAGATCGGGGCCACAGATACGCAGTATTTT.

This clonotype occurred once. As DNA, the CDR3 is TGTGCCAGCAGTTTACCAGGAAACACCGGGGAGCTGTTTTTT. It translates to CASSLPGNTGELFF. The chain combines TRBV27 with TRBJ2-2, with D unclear. Trimming took 2 bases from V and 2 from J, leaving 6 bases between them. Per the germline V gene, CDR1 is MNHEY and CDR2 is SMNVEV (reference sequence). The CDR3 is made up of 14 amino acids.

This sequence joins TRBV9 and TRBJ2-1; D is possibly TRBD2 (5 bases). Trimming cost V 4 bases and J 8 bases, with 19 bases left between them. This CDR3 has 15 residues. CDR1 SGDLS and CDR2 YYNGEE come from the germline V gene. The CDR3 spells CASSPRAGNIDEQFF. The DNA of the CDR3 is TGTGCCAGCAGCCCCCGAGCCGGGAATATAGATGAGCAGTTCTTC.

The rearrangement joins TRBV6-5 to TRBJ2-3; 11 nucleotides match TRBD1. This CDR3 comprises 19 residues. V was clipped by 5 bases and J by 2 bases; unmatched bases: 15. CDR1 and CDR2 from the germline V gene are MNHEY and SVGAGI. The CDR3 loop reads CASSHHSPGQGDYTDTQYF. DNA for the CDR3: TGTGCCAGCAGTCACCACTCGCCGGGACAGGGGGACTACACAGATACGCAGTATTTT.

This sequence joins TRBV7-8 and TRBJ2-7, with 12 bases lining up with TRBD2. V dropped 5 bases and J dropped 1; count of bases not matched to a gene: 6. This CDR3 contains 16 residues. Germline CDR1 SGHVS, CDR2 FQNEAQ. The CDR3 loop reads CASSPRGTSGSYEQYF. As DNA, the CDR3 is TGTGCCAGCAGCCCAAGAGGGACTAGCGGGTCCTACGAGCAGTACTTC. The full variable domain, rest sourced from reference TRBV7-8 and TRBJ2-7, is GAGVSQSPRYKVAKRGQDVALRCDPISGHVSLFWYQQALGQGPEFLTYFQNEAQLDKSGLPSDRFFAERPEGSVSTLKIQRTQQEDSAVYLCASSPRGTSGSYEQYFGPGTRLTVT.

This clonotype was counted a single time. This chain joins TRBV5-1 and TRBJ1-6; 7 nucleotides align to TRBD1. Losses at the gene ends were 5 bases for V and 10 bases for J; bases not matched to a gene: 9. The CDR3 totals 14 residues. CDR1 is SGHRS and CDR2 is YFSETQ in the germline V gene. The CDR3, as DNA: TGCGCCAGCAGTGAGGCGACAGGGACGTCACCCCTCCACTTT. Protein: CASSEATGTSPLHF.